Each of the 20 T cell receptor beta chains below was sequenced from the same sample in a study of CD8+ T cells in alopecia areata. Extracted from the samples, RNA was reverse transcribed into cDNA to serve as the sequencing template. TCRdb keeps only in-frame clones here, not all; method: immunoSEQ multiplex PCR. The repertoire holds some 150,000 clones, about 88% seen once, with roughly 13% in the top ten. Treatment reported: oral pan-JAK inhibitor, 5-10 mg twice daily. The material was CD8+ T cells sorted from blood, obtained at week 4, from a patient treated with tofacitinib. Source of these receptors: a human donor with alopecia areata.

The chain uses TRBV27 and TRBJ1-5; unclear D gene. This CDR3 comprises 13 residues. Trimming stripped 5 bases from V and 4 bases from J, with 9 bases between. Germline V lookup: CDR1 MNHEY, CDR2 SMNVEV (reference sequence). CDR3 sequence reads: CASSVNLNQPQHF. The CDR3, as DNA: TGTGCCAGCAGTGTGAACTTGAATCAGCCCCAGCATTTT.

The gene calls are TRBV2 and TRBJ1-1, with a tentative D call TRBD1 (5 bases). Germline CDR1 reads SNHLY; CDR2 reads FYNNEI. CDR3 size: 17 residues. The ends were cut back, 0 bases at V and 5 bases at J, with 19 bases in the middle. CDR3 sequence reads: CASSEALPGGRRTEAFF. CDR3 sequence (DNA): TGTGCCAGCAGTGAAGCGCTTCCGGGGGGAAGGAGAACTGAAGCTTTCTTT.

The CDR3 loop reads CSVPGPGTYEQYF. CDR3 DNA: TGCAGCGTCCCGGGCCCCGGAACCTACGAGCAGTACTTC. The chain couples TRBV29-1 to TRBJ2-7; D uncertain. V gave up 6 bases and J gave up 2 bases, with 14 bases separating them. Looked up from germline, CDR1 is SQVTM and CDR2 is ANQGSEA. The CDR3 covers 13 residues.

The chain employs TRBV4-1 and TRBJ2-1, with 10 bases lining up with TRBD2. The CDR3 runs 15 residues. J was trimmed by 2 bases and V by 5 bases; bases with no gene match: 3. Germline V gene lookup returns CDR1 MGHRA and CDR2 YSYEKL. The CDR3 loop is CASSTLAGAYNEQFF. The CDR3 DNA is TGCGCCAGCAGCACCCTAGCGGGAGCCTACAATGAGCAGTTCTTC.

This chain links TRBV29-1 with TRBJ2-5; no reliable D call. The ends were cut back, 4 bases at V and 5 bases at J, with 17 bases in the middle. This CDR3 comprises 14 residues. CDR1 and CDR2 from the germline V gene are SQVTM and ANQGSEA. The CDR3 here is CSVVARSDEETQYF. CDR3 DNA sequence: TGCAGCGTTGTTGCCAGGTCGGACGAGGAGACCCAGTACTTC. Drawing the rest from reference TRBV29-1 and TRBJ2-5, the complete variable domain is SAVISQKPSRDICQRGTSLTIQCQVDSQVTMMFWYRQQPGQSLTLIATANQGSEATYESGFVIDKFPISRPNLTFSTLTVSNMSPEDSSIYLCSVVARSDEETQYFGPGTRLLVL.

The chain uses TRBV12-5 and TRBJ2-1; D uncertain. Germline V gives CDR1 LGHNT, CDR2 FRNRAP. The CDR3 is 12 residues long. V was shortened by 1 base and J by 8 bases, with 6 bases between the two germline ends. The DNA of the CDR3 is TGTGCTAGTGGTTTGGGATGGGATGAGCAGTTCTTC. Translating gives CASGLGWDEQFF.

V and J are TRBV2 and TRBJ1-1; no reliable D call. Germline-derived CDR1 and CDR2 are SNHLY and FYNNEI. This CDR3 is built from 13 residues. V shed 7 bases and J shed 0 bases, with 9 bases lying between them. The CDR3 protein is CASIGGLNTEAFF. The CDR3 bases are TGTGCCAGCATCGGCGGTTTGAACACTGAAGCTTTCTTT.

This clone was counted a single time. V and J are TRBV2 and TRBJ2-7; 8 bases fit TRBD1. The V gene end was trimmed by 7 bases and the J gene end by 0 bases; junction bases not matched to a gene: 8. Germline V gene sequence: CDR1 SNHLY, CDR2 FYNNEI. This CDR3 is 15 amino acids long. The CDR3 here is CASIQRTGNSYEQYF. CDR3 nucleotides: TGTGCCAGCATTCAACGGACAGGGAACTCCTACGAGCAGTACTTC.

As concerns this clone: An end of the junction does not agree with germline; a read error may underlie this. The sample has other DNA sequences that encode this CDR3 too. The genes are TRBV29-1 and TRBJ2-7; 9 bases fit TRBD2. CDR1 is SQVTM, CDR2 ANQGSEA, per germline. This CDR3 comprises 15 residues. CDR3 bases: TGCAGCGTTGAAGATCAACTAGCGGGCTCCTACGAACAGTACTTC. Translation: CSVEDQLAGSYEQYF.

The chain links TRBV21-1 to TRBJ1-1. TRBV21-1 is recorded as a pseudogene. The CDR3 sequence is 18 residues long. The CDR3 DNA reads as TGTGCCAGCAGCAAGGGGAAAGACCCACGTTTATACAACACTGAAGCTTTCTTT. Its translation: CASSKGKDPRLYNTEAFF.

This chain joins TRBV18 and TRBJ2-7; D not certain. The ends were cut back, 0 bases at V and 5 bases at J, with 17 bases in the middle. This CDR3 comprises 16 residues. The germline V gene encodes CDR1 KGHSH and CDR2 LQKENI. CDR3 sequence reads: CASSPPEAARRDEQYF. CDR3 DNA sequence: TGTGCCAGCTCACCACCCGAGGCCGCACGTAGGGACGAGCAGTACTTC.

This chain connects TRBV27 to TRBJ2-2; D may be TRBD1 or TRBD2 (6 bases each). V lost 7 bases and J lost 3, with 24 bases in between. The length of the CDR3 is 18 residues. Germline V gives CDR1 MNHEY, CDR2 SMNVEV (reference sequence). CDR3 protein: CASKAKGGSGLHTGELFF. In DNA, the CDR3 is TGTGCCAGCAAAGCAAAGGGGGGCTCGGGACTGCACACCGGGGAGCTGTTTTTT.

CDR3 DNA: TGTGCCTGGAGTGTACAGGATATTGACACTGAAGCTTTCTTT. The encoded protein is CAWSVQDIDTEAFF. The rearrangement links TRBV30 to TRBJ1-1; D possibly corresponds to TRBD1 (5 bases). The CDR3 has 14 residues. Germline lookup yields CDR1 GTSNPN and CDR2 SVGIG (reference sequence). V lost 0 bases, J lost 3 bases, and 11 bases lay in between.

The rearrangement uses TRBV5-4 and TRBJ1-1, with D tentatively TRBD1 (5 bases). The V gene lost 2 bases and the J gene lost 2 bases, with 10 bases spanning the gap. The germline V gene has CDR1 SGHNT and CDR2 YYREEE (reference sequence). The CDR3 runs 14 residues. The CDR3 protein is CASSFQGVNTEAFF. The CDR3 coding sequence is TGTGCCAGCAGCTTTCAGGGTGTAAACACTGAAGCTTTCTTT.

The gene calls are TRBV29-1 and TRBJ1-1; D perhaps matches TRBD1 (6 bases). There are 14 residues in the CDR3. From germline, CDR1 is SQVTM and CDR2 ANQGSEA. The V gene lost 4 bases and the J gene lost 6 bases, with 18 bases spanning the gap. The CDR3 DNA follows: TGCAGCGTTGGACAGGATTGGGGTCGCCCTGAAGCTTTCTTT. Its translation is CSVGQDWGRPEAFF.

The chain joins TRBV14 to TRBJ2-1; D is unresolved. Germline V gene lookup returns CDR1 SGHDN and CDR2 FVKESK. V dropped 1 base and J dropped 4 bases, with 2 bases sitting between them. The length of the CDR3 is 12 residues. The CDR3 reads CASSQAYNEQFF. The CDR3 nucleotides read TGTGCCAGCAGCCAAGCATACAATGAGCAGTTCTTC.

This clone was detected a few times. The chain uses TRBV7-9 and TRBJ2-7, with TRBD2 as a possible D gene (6 bases). V shed 4 bases and J shed 0 bases, with 10 bases lying between them. Germline loops: CDR1 SEHNR, CDR2 FQNEAQ (reference sequence). This CDR3 has 14 amino acids. CDR3 DNA: TGTGCCAGCAGCTCGACGGGACTCTCCTACGAGCAGTACTTC. This codes for CASSSTGLSYEQYF.

The chain employs TRBV5-1 and TRBJ2-1, with TRBD2 as a possible D gene (6 bases). The CDR3 is 17 residues long. Germline-derived CDR1 and CDR2 are SGHRS and YFSETQ. Trimming took off 4 bases at V and 6 bases at J, with 23 bases between the two ends. The CDR3 is CASSTRGGTRRGNEQFF. In nucleotides, the CDR3 is TGCGCCAGCAGCACCCGAGGTGGGACTCGCCGGGGCAATGAGCAGTTCTTC.

For the CDR3, the DNA is TGTGCCTGGGGACAGGGTAATGAAAAACTGTTTTTT. Protein: CAWGQGNEKLFF. The V gene is TRBV30, the J gene TRBJ1-4; 8 bases agree with TRBD1. Per the germline V gene, CDR1 is GTSNPN and CDR2 is SVGIG (reference sequence). After removal of 5 bases from V and 4 bases from J, the junction contained 0 bases not matched to a gene. This CDR3 contains 12 residues.

The chain joins TRBV30 to TRBJ2-7, with D perhaps TRBD1 (6 bases). The CDR3 is made up of 13 amino acids. V was clipped by 3 bases and J by 0 bases, with 9 bases between them. The germline gives CDR1 GTSNPN, CDR2 SVGIG (reference sequence). This CDR3 reads CAWSAGASYEQYF. The CDR3 coding sequence is TGTGCCTGGAGCGCAGGGGCCTCCTACGAGCAGTACTTC.